Listed below are T cell receptor beta chains from one sample, sequenced in a study of OX40 agonist ivuxolimab in advanced cancers. TCRdb keeps only in-frame clones here, not all; method: immunoSEQ multiplex PCR. This sample yields approximately 40,000 clones, of which approximately 90% are seen a single time; around an eighth belongs to the top ten. This specimen consisted of CD4+ or CD8+ T cells sorted from blood, obtained in a trial of the OX40 agonist ivuxolimab. The receptors shown here come from an adult with an advanced solid tumor such as melanoma, head and neck, liver or kidney cancer. Each CDR3 is given with its conserved first and last residue.

v_call,j_call,cdr3_aa
TRBV4-2,TRBJ2-5,CASRPGTVQQETQYF
TRBV14,TRBJ2-3,CASSQVDSPTDTQYF
TRBV7-9,TRBJ2-5,CASSLGWEPPGQETQYF
TRBV27,TRBJ2-7,CASSHRQGLNEQYF
TRBV9,TRBJ2-7,CASSVGAGGRNEQYF
TRBV6-1,TRBJ2-3,CASSELRSSSTDTQYF
TRBV5-5,TRBJ2-7,CASRTGPPYEQYF
TRBV6-1,TRBJ1-3,CASRRTGPPGNTIYF
TRBV19,TRBJ2-7,CASSETSGSYEQYF
TRBV30,TRBJ2-1,CAWSAGTRVLDEQFF
TRBV29-1,TRBJ2-7,CSVVPPGAHEQYF
TRBV13,TRBJ2-1,CAIPATGDDEQFF
TRBV2,TRBJ2-7,CASSPAYEQYF
TRBV7-2,TRBJ1-2,CASSQDQTGAYGYTF
TRBV25-1,TRBJ1-2,CASTQRAPESYTF
TRBV25-1,TRBJ1-1,CASSEYEGAPSTEAFF
TRBV27,TRBJ1-6,CASSQGTVGSPLHF
TRBV10-3,TRBJ2-6,CAIRRQGPLSGANVLTF
TRBV5-6,TRBJ1-5,CASSPGHTNQPQHF
TRBV13,TRBJ2-5,CASSAADRAQETQYF
TRBV27,TRBJ2-1,CASSQQFSPSEQFF
TRBV13,TRBJ2-7,CASSSTASYEQYF
TRBV28,TRBJ2-5,CASSLAPEDKETQYF
TRBV7-6,TRBJ2-4,CASSPTAEEGIQYF